This TCR beta chain came from a study of T-cell reconstitution after alpha-beta-depleted transplantation in children. Study observations and caveats: Elevated TCRbeta diversity at day 60 was traced, in some patients, to surviving recipient T cells and thymic progenitors. T-cell numbers and diversity, one year after transplant, stemmed largely from T cells that were newly produced. At around two months after transplant, the alpha-beta T cells were reportedly derived from several hundred expanded clones that came from non-depleted graft cells.

As it was prepared, the TCRbeta library received unique molecular identifiers. TCRdb ran MiXCR on the PCR reads and lists one entry per CDR3 protein. The sample contains around 270,000 distinct CDR3 sequences, over 9.5% of which appear only once. This clonotype was seen a few times. The target antigen is unknown. The receptor comes from a boy in the first two years of life with acute myeloid leukemia, due to receive a stem cell transplant. This specimen consisted of PBMCs, obtained before TCRalphabeta/CD19-depleted stem cell transplant.

The DNA of the CDR3 is TGTGCCAGCAGCTTCGGCCCCGACAGGGACGGTGGCTACACCTTC. Encoded protein: CASSFGPDRDGGYTF. The J gene is TRBJ1-2, the V gene TRBV7-2, with 7 bases that match TRBD1. V was clipped by 3 bases and J by 7 bases; unmatched bases: 11. The CDR3 loop spans 15 amino acids. Per the germline V gene, CDR1 is SGHTA and CDR2 is FQGNSA.